What follows are 30 T cell receptor beta chains derived from one specimen sequenced in a study of T cells in Graves' hyperthyroidism and ophthalmopathy. Regions amplified from RNA transcripts were the TCR beta CDR3 regions. An initial round of RT-PCR targeting the TCR CDR3 relied on the HTBI primer set. TCRdb reprocessed the multiplex PCR reads with MiXCR, giving one entry per CDR3 protein. The table shows nearly 750,000 distinct CDR3 sequences, with about a third occurring only once. Sequenced sample: blood. All receptors derive from a middle-aged woman with Graves' hyperthyroidism.

This clonotype was observed a handful of times. The rearrangement uses TRBV12-3 or TRBV12-4 and TRBJ1-2; D is unclear. CDR3 length equals 12 residues. Trimming stripped 6 bases from V and 1 base from J, with 6 bases between. CDR3 in amino acids: CASSEVNYGYTF. The CDR3 DNA reads TGTGCCAGCAGCGAGGTTAACTATGGCTACACCTTC.

This clonotype was counted at least ten times. V is TRBV7-9 and J is TRBJ1-1; D uncertain. Trimming left V 5 bases short and J 5 bases short, with 15 bases between. This CDR3 region has 14 residues. Germline V CDR1 and CDR2: SEHNR, FQNEAQ (reference sequence). CDR3 sequence: CASSSNDLGTEAFF. The CDR3 region has the DNA TGTGCCAGCAGCAGCAACGACTTGGGGACTGAAGCTTTCTTT.

This clonotype occurred many times. Here the CDR3 DNA reads TGTGCCAGCAGCCTAAAGACAGGGATCACGTACGAGCAGTACTTC. The encoded protein is CASSLKTGITYEQYF. V gene TRBV7-9 combines with J gene TRBJ2-7; 7 bases map to TRBD1. The germline V gene encodes CDR1 SEHNR and CDR2 FQNEAQ (reference sequence). J lost 4 bases, V lost 5 bases, and 11 bases had no gene match. This CDR3 is built from 15 residues.

V is TRBV7-9 and J is TRBJ1-1; D may be TRBD1 (6 bases). V was pared by 5 bases and J by 4 bases, with 23 bases between. Germline assignment: CDR1 SEHNR and CDR2 FQNEAQ (reference sequence). The CDR3 sequence is 17 residues long. In nucleotides, the CDR3 is TGTGCCAGCAGCCAAGTCGCGGGGGCGAGATCTTTCACTGAAGCTTTCTTT. It translates to CASSQVAGARSFTEAFF.

This clonotype has a count of ten or more. The rearrangement joins TRBV7-6 to TRBJ2-7, with a weak D call TRBD2 (5 bases). The CDR3 covers 13 residues. Trimming removed 7 bases at V and 6 bases at J, with 16 bases between. Germline V gives CDR1 SGHVS, CDR2 FNYEAQ. The CDR3 DNA follows: TGTGCCAGCAATCTTCGGGGTTCGGGCGAGCAGTACTTC. Amino acid sequence: CASNLRGSGEQYF. The variable domain in full, completed from reference TRBV7-6 and TRBJ2-7, reads GAGVSQSPRYKVTKRGQDVALRCDPISGHVSLYWYRQALGQGPEFLTYFNYEAQQDKSGLPNDRFSAERPEGSISTLTIQRTEQRDSAMYRCASNLRGSGEQYFGPGTRLTVT.

This clonotype has a count of ten or more. V is TRBV24-1 and J is TRBJ2-2; 9 nucleotides align to TRBD1. The germline gives CDR1 KGHDR, CDR2 SFDVKD. This CDR3 has 18 residues. V gave up 4 bases and J gave up 3 bases; unmatched junction bases: 11. The chain's CDR3 is CATSDSSGQGKYTGELFF. The DNA of the CDR3 is TGTGCCACCAGTGACTCATCGGGACAGGGCAAGTACACCGGGGAGCTGTTTTTT.

The chain couples TRBV29-1 to TRBJ2-5; D call uncertain. The CDR3 length is 13 residues. Germline CDR1 SQVTM, CDR2 ANQGSEA. V dropped 7 bases and J dropped 2 bases, with 14 bases sitting between them. Here the CDR3 DNA reads TGCAGCGCCGACCGCAGGATTCAAGAGACCCAGTACTTC. This sequence encodes CSADRRIQETQYF.

This clonotype has only a few counts. The rearrangement uses TRBV6-2 or TRBV6-3 and TRBJ2-2; D might be TRBD1 or TRBD2, each matching 5 bases. The CDR3 covers 15 residues. CDR1 and CDR2 (germline): MNHEY, SVGEGT. V lost 4 bases to trimming and J lost 7 bases, with 16 bases between them. The CDR3 here is CASSLVGDRIGELFF. For the CDR3, the DNA is TGTGCCAGCAGTTTAGTGGGGGACCGGATCGGGGAGCTGTTTTTT.

The rearrangement links TRBV19 to TRBJ2-7; 9 nucleotides line up with TRBD2. The trim removed 2 bases at V and 1 base at J, leaving 6 bases unmatched. The CDR3 contains 16 residues. Germline V lookup: CDR1 LNHDA, CDR2 SQIVND (reference sequence). CDR3 nucleotide sequence: TGTGCCAGTAGTATAAGCGGGGGGCCTCCATCCTACGAGCAGTACTTC. This gives the protein CASSISGGPPSYEQYF.

This clonotype has only a few counts. The rearrangement uses TRBV30 and TRBJ1-2; maybe TRBD1 (6 bases). Germline values: CDR1 GTSNPN, CDR2 SVGIG (reference sequence). Trimming stripped 5 bases from V and 4 bases from J, with 14 bases between. This CDR3 contains 13 residues. CDR3 residues: CAWGATGSYGYTF. The CDR3, as DNA: TGTGCCTGGGGGGCAACAGGGAGCTATGGCTACACCTTC.

This clonotype was found a few times. This chain connects TRBV20-1 to TRBJ1-2; weak D call: TRBD1 (5 bases). The CDR3 is 13 residues long. CDR1 DFQATT and CDR2 SNEGSKA come from the germline V gene (reference sequence). V dropped 3 bases and J dropped 1 base, with 9 bases sitting between them. The CDR3: CSASTGVNYGYTF. The CDR3 DNA reads TGCAGTGCTAGTACGGGGGTTAACTATGGCTACACCTTC.

The chain carries TRBV28 and TRBJ1-2; D perhaps matches TRBD1 (5 bases). The germline gives CDR1 MDHEN, CDR2 SYDVKM. The CDR3 has 13 residues. Deletions cut 4 bases from V and 3 bases from J, with 9 bases between. The CDR3 nucleotides are TGTGCCAGCAGTTCCAGGGACTACTATGGCTACACCTTC. Translated, it gives CASSSRDYYGYTF.

This clonotype came up many times. This chain joins TRBV19 and TRBJ1-5; D is ambiguous. Trimming removed 1 base at V and 3 bases at J, with 10 bases between. Germline V CDR1 and CDR2: LNHDA, SQIVND (reference sequence). The CDR3 runs to 15 residues. The CDR3: CASSIGTAYNQPQHF. DNA for the CDR3: TGTGCCAGTAGTATAGGCACAGCCTACAATCAGCCCCAGCATTTT.

The CDR3 DNA reads TGTGCCAGCAGTGCTAGACATAACTATGGCTACACCTTC. Protein sequence: CASSARHNYGYTF. V usage is TRBV25-1 and J usage is TRBJ1-2; D gene uncertain. The germline V and J ends were trimmed by 4 bases and 1 base, with 7 bases remaining between them. Germline lookup yields CDR1 MGHDK and CDR2 SYGVNS. This CDR3 has 13 residues.

The rearrangement links TRBV6-2 or TRBV6-3 to TRBJ1-5; 8 bases are a match to TRBD1. The CDR3 spans 16 residues. V dropped 8 bases and J dropped 0; count of bases not matched to a gene: 9. From germline, CDR1 is MNHEY and CDR2 SVGEGT. The CDR3 is CASLRTGPISNQPQHF. CDR3 nucleotide sequence: TGTGCCAGCCTTCGGACAGGGCCTATTAGCAATCAGCCCCAGCATTTT.

This clonotype was seen repeatedly, ten times or more. V usage is TRBV29-1 and J usage is TRBJ2-5; D is tentatively TRBD1 or TRBD2 (5 bases each). V lost 5 bases and J lost 5, with 15 bases in between. CDR1 and CDR2 from the germline V gene are SQVTM and ANQGSEA. This CDR3 is 13 amino acids long. This CDR3 reads CSVSRDLWETQYF. The CDR3, as DNA: TGCAGCGTTTCCCGGGACCTGTGGGAGACCCAGTACTTC.

This clonotype was counted many times. The chain uses TRBV12-3 or TRBV12-4 and TRBJ1-1; tentative D call: TRBD1 (6 bases). V lost 5 bases and J lost 2, with 12 bases in between. This CDR3 has 14 amino acids. The CDR3 spells CASSTPGHNTEAFF. CDR3 nucleotide sequence: TGTGCCAGCAGTACACCGGGACACAACACTGAAGCTTTCTTT.

The rearrangement joins TRBV7-8 to TRBJ2-7; D might be TRBD1 (5 bases). The germline V gene has CDR1 SGHVS and CDR2 FQNEAQ. This CDR3 is built from 16 residues. V lost 1 base and J 7 bases, leaving 20 bases between the germline ends. The CDR3 nucleotides read TGTGCCAGCAGCTTAGGACGGGCCGACCTAAGGGGAGAGCAGTACTTC. As protein: CASSLGRADLRGEQYF.

Concerning this clonotype: Since the CDR3 does not end with the conserved phenylalanine or tryptophan, this likely comes from a read error. This rearrangement joins TRBV7-6 to TRBJ1-4; 8 bases map to TRBD1. Germline V gene lookup returns CDR1 SGHVS and CDR2 FNYEAQ. This CDR3 is 16 amino acids long. CDR3 sequence: CASSLGQGRTNEKLFL. In DNA form, the CDR3 reads TGTGCCAGCAGTTTAGGACAGGGTCGAACTAATGAAAAACTGTTTCTT.

This clonotype was seen at least ten times. CDR3 sequence reads: CASSPGQDYGYTF. The CDR3 DNA sequence: TGTGCCAGCAGCCCGGGACAGGACTATGGCTACACCTTC. This chain connects TRBV11-2 to TRBJ1-2; the match to TRBD1 covers 8 bases. This CDR3 contains 13 residues. Germline loops: CDR1 SGHAT, CDR2 FQNNGV. Unmatched junction bases numbered 2, after V lost 5 bases and J lost 3 bases. The full variable domain, rest sourced from reference TRBV11-2 and TRBJ1-2, is EAGVAQSPRYKIIEKRQSVAFWCNPISGHATLYWYQQILGQGPKLLIQFQNNGVVDDSQLPKDRFSAERLKGVDSTLKIQPAKLEDSAVYLCASSPGQDYGYTFGSGTRLTVV.

The chain combines TRBV2 with TRBJ2-7, with TRBD2 identical over 11 bases. Looked up from germline, CDR1 is SNHLY and CDR2 is FYNNEI. The CDR3 consists of 15 residues. Germline trimming cut 5 bases from V and 7 bases from J; bases unmatched to any gene: 10. The CDR3, as DNA: TGTGCCAGCAGTTTAGCGGGAGGGCCCGAGGGAGAGCAGTACTTC. Translating gives CASSLAGGPEGEQYF.

To note about this clonotype: One junction end does not reproduce the germline sequence, and a read error may be involved. The gene calls are TRBV6-5 and TRBJ1-1; D not resolved. CDR3 length: 15 residues. The V gene's germline CDR1 is MNHEY and CDR2 SVGAGI. The CDR3 loop reads CASSLIFAVNTEASF. CDR3 sequence (DNA): TGTGCCAGCAGCCTGATTTTTGCGGTGAACACTGAAGCTTCCTTT.

Points on this clonotype: One junction end disagrees with the germline gene, perhaps due to a read error. The J gene is TRBJ1-1, the V gene TRBV11-2; D uncertain. Germline V gene sequence: CDR1 SGHAT, CDR2 FQNNGV. This CDR3 has 15 amino acids. The CDR3 protein is CASSVTRGENTAAFF. The DNA for the CDR3 is TGTGCCAGCAGCGTTACCCGCGGGGAGAACACTGCAGCTTTCTTT.

This clonotype showed up just a few times. The chain has TRBV7-9 and TRBJ2-5, with D tentatively TRBD2 (5 bases). The CDR3 runs 15 residues. Trimming took 5 bases from V and 5 from J, leaving 18 bases between them. Germline CDR1 is SEHNR and CDR2 is FQNEAQ (reference sequence). This CDR3 reads CASSQVGGPRETQYF. CDR3 DNA: TGTGCCAGCAGCCAAGTTGGCGGGCCGCGGGAGACCCAGTACTTC.

V and J are TRBV7-2 and TRBJ2-7; 7 bases match TRBD1. Germline CDR1 is SGHTA and CDR2 is FQGNSA. V lost 6 bases, J lost 1 base, and 3 bases stayed unmatched. There are 13 residues in the CDR3. CDR3 amino acids: CASRGDSSYEQYF. CDR3 bases: TGTGCCAGCAGAGGGGACAGTTCCTACGAGCAGTACTTC.

This clonotype was detected ten times or more. The chain combines TRBV7-9 with TRBJ1-1; D unclear. The V and J ends lost 1 base and 2 bases respectively, with 8 bases between them. The germline gives CDR1 SEHNR, CDR2 FQNEAQ (reference sequence). The CDR3 has 14 amino acids. DNA of the CDR3: TGTGCCAGCAGCTTAGTGGGAGGCAACACTGAAGCTTTCTTT. Translating it yields CASSLVGGNTEAFF.

Ten or more counts support this clonotype. The V call is TRBV25-1, the J call TRBJ1-1, with D unclear. The CDR3 totals 15 residues. Looked up from germline, CDR1 is MGHDK and CDR2 is SYGVNS. With 2 bases removed from V and 0 bases from J, the gap between germline ends came to 10 bases. In DNA form, the CDR3 reads TGTGCCAGCAGTGAAGAGGGCACTCTGAACACTGAAGCTTTCTTT. It specifies CASSEEGTLNTEAFF.

This clonotype was seen more than once but under ten times. The chain has TRBV10-2 and TRBJ1-3, with a possible D match to TRBD1 (5 bases). V was clipped by 9 bases and J by 0 bases, with 15 bases between them. Germline V lookup: CDR1 WSHSY, CDR2 SAAADI. The CDR3 is 15 residues long. The CDR3 coding sequence is TGCGCCAGAAGGGGAATAGCAGACTCTGGAAACACCATATATTTT. The encoded protein is CARRGIADSGNTIYF.

This CDR3 reads CASSSGTAEKLFF. Written as DNA, the CDR3 is TGTGCCAGCAGTTCCGGGACAGCTGAAAAACTGTTTTTT. The chain joins TRBV12-3 or TRBV12-4 to TRBJ1-4, with TRBD1 matching 7 bases. The CDR3 length is 13 residues. V was clipped by 4 bases and J by 7 bases; unmatched bases: 3.

With respect to this clonotype: At one of its ends the junction is not consistent with the germline gene, which may arise from a read error. The chain has TRBV14 and TRBJ1-2; TRBD1 matches 9 bases. Germline assignment: CDR1 SGHDN and CDR2 FVKESK. The CDR3 contains 17 residues. The DNA for the CDR3 is TGTGCCAGCATCCAACTGGACAGGGGCTACTATGGCTATGGCTACACCTTC. This translates into CASIQLDRGYYGYGYTF.